Following are 32 T cell receptor beta chains from one sample sequenced in a study of a mutant IDH1 vaccine in newly diagnosed glioma. The antigens for these receptors are not known. Indicated time point: week 35, safety follow-up. Every single dose of the vaccine, 300 ug of mutant IDH1 20-mer peptide, came with topical imiquimod. Measured with immunoSEQ multiplex PCR; TCRdb has only the in-frame clones, and not every one. The sample lists approximately 47,000 clones, around 90% occurring once. Source: PBMCs, taken from a glioma patient whose treatment included an IDH1 peptide vaccine. The receptors were gathered from a woman in her thirties or forties with glioma.

DNA for the CDR3: TGTGCCAGCAGCCAAGGGGAGGCAATCACCATATATTTT. Translated: CASSQGEAITIYF. The chain employs TRBV14 and TRBJ1-3, with unresolved D. The germline gives CDR1 SGHDN, CDR2 FVKESK. V lost 1 base to trimming and J lost 9 bases, with 10 bases between them. This CDR3 has 13 amino acids.

V gene TRBV7-8 combines with J gene TRBJ1-4; D ambiguous. The V gene lost 2 bases and the J gene lost 7 bases, with 11 bases spanning the gap. The CDR3 is 14 residues long. Looked up from germline, CDR1 is SGHVS and CDR2 is FQNEAQ. CDR3 protein: CASSLSVVSEKLFF. The CDR3 nucleotides are TGTGCCAGCAGCTTATCTGTGGTTAGTGAAAAACTGTTTTTT.

This chain joins TRBV7-9 and TRBJ2-7, with D possibly matching TRBD1 (6 bases). Germline values: CDR1 SEHNR, CDR2 FQNEAQ (reference sequence). V was trimmed by 5 bases and J by 4 bases, leaving 21 bases between them. CDR3 size: 16 residues. CDR3 nucleotides: TGTGCCAGCAGCGCCGGACAGACCACTACCGAGTACGAGCAGTACTTC. This sequence encodes CASSAGQTTTEYEQYF.

DNA for the CDR3: TGTGCCAGCAGCGCCCTGGCGGCCTACGAGCAGTACTTC. Its translation: CASSALAAYEQYF. This chain connects TRBV9 to TRBJ2-7; D uncertain. Trimming shortened V by 3 bases and J by 2 bases, and 9 bases separated the two germline ends. The CDR3 is made up of 13 amino acids. Germline V gene data show CDR1 as SGDLS and CDR2 as YYNGEE.

For the CDR3, the DNA is TGTGCCAGTAGTATACAGAACTATGGCTACACCTTC. This codes for CASSIQNYGYTF. The chain is built from TRBV19 and TRBJ1-2; D is uncertain. Germline CDR1 reads LNHDA; CDR2 reads SQIVND (reference sequence). CDR3 size: 12 residues. V lost 2 bases, J lost 2 bases, and 3 bases lay in between.

The J gene is TRBJ1-2, the V gene TRBV28; D not resolved. The V gene lost 3 bases and the J gene lost 6 bases, with 8 bases spanning the gap. The CDR3 length is 12 residues. Germline CDR1 MDHEN, CDR2 SYDVKM. In nucleotides, the CDR3 is TGTGCCAGCAGTTTTGGCGGGAATGGCTACACCTTC. Translating gives CASSFGGNGYTF.

CDR3 region: CATSRDGWGYTF. The CDR3 nucleotides read TGTGCCACCAGCAGAGATGGGTGGGGCTACACCTTC. The chain combines TRBV15 with TRBJ1-2; D uncertain. Germline V gene sequence: CDR1 LNHNV, CDR2 YYDKDF (reference sequence). The V end was cut by 0 bases, the J end by 8 bases, with 7 bases between. CDR3 length: 12 amino acids.

This clone was detected only once. The chain employs TRBV2 and TRBJ1-5; D gene ambiguous. The CDR3 runs 14 residues. Per the germline V gene, CDR1 is SNHLY and CDR2 is FYNNEI. The V and J ends lost 3 bases and 4 bases respectively, with 10 bases between them. CDR3 nucleotides: TGTGCCAGCAGTGAGCTGGGTTCAAATCAGCCCCAGCATTTT. The encoded protein is CASSELGSNQPQHF. Drawing the rest from reference TRBV2 and TRBJ1-5, the complete variable domain is EPEVTQTPSHQVTQMGQEVILRCVPISNHLYFYWYRQILGQKVEFLVSFYNNEISEKSEIFDDQFSVERPDGSNFTLKIRSTKLEDSAMYFCASSELGSNQPQHFGDGTRLSIL.

V usage is TRBV30 and J usage is TRBJ1-4, with TRBD1 identical over 7 bases. V lost 4 bases and J lost 11; bases outside the gene matches: 13. CDR1 and CDR2 from the germline V gene are GTSNPN and SVGIG (reference sequence). The CDR3 contains 14 residues. The CDR3 bases are TGTGCCTGGACTCAGGGGGTGACCCCTGGGAAACTGTTTTTT. This codes for CAWTQGVTPGKLFF.

The chain is built from TRBV27 and TRBJ2-2; no reliable D call. Germline V gene lookup returns CDR1 MNHEY and CDR2 SMNVEV (reference sequence). V was cut by 4 bases and J by 2 bases, with 11 bases left in between. CDR3 size: 15 residues. CDR3 residues: CASSWSQTNTGELFF. The DNA for the CDR3 is TGTGCCAGCAGTTGGTCGCAGACAAACACCGGGGAGCTGTTTTTT.

The V gene is TRBV13, the J gene TRBJ2-7; the D is unclear. Looked up from germline, CDR1 is PRHDT and CDR2 is FYEKMQ (reference sequence). Between the trimmed V and J ends, which lost 6 bases and 5 bases, there was a span of 8 bases. The CDR3 sequence is 11 residues long. The CDR3 DNA sequence: TGTGCCAGCAGTCAATTCCACGAGCAGTACTTC. Residues: CASSQFHEQYF.

The J gene is TRBJ1-1, the V gene TRBV15; D gene uncertain. The V end was cut by 2 bases, the J end by 1 base, with 5 bases between. Germline CDR1 reads LNHNV; CDR2 reads YYDKDF (reference sequence). CDR3 size: 13 residues. The CDR3 sequence is CATSRTANTEAFF. CDR3 DNA: TGTGCCACCAGCAGAACAGCGAACACTGAAGCTTTCTTT.

The chain links TRBV9 to TRBJ2-1; TRBD2 aligns across 10 bases. The germline V gene encodes CDR1 SGDLS and CDR2 YYNGEE. J was trimmed by 6 bases and V by 0 bases; bases with no gene match: 9. This CDR3 spans 17 amino acids. CDR3 in DNA: TGTGCCAGCAGCGTAGGGCTAGCGGGAGAGGGGCCCAATGAGCAGTTCTTC. Translated: CASSVGLAGEGPNEQFF.

The chain carries TRBV27 and TRBJ2-7; D possibly matches TRBD1 or TRBD2 (5 bases each). V lost 5 bases and J 5 bases, leaving 16 bases between the germline ends. This CDR3 spans 14 amino acids. Germline-derived CDR1 and CDR2 are MNHEY and SMNVEV (reference sequence). The CDR3 DNA follows: TGTGCCAGCAGTCGCTCTAAGAGGGGCGACGAGCAGTACTTC. Translating it yields CASSRSKRGDEQYF.

The chain recombines TRBV7-2 with TRBJ1-1; D is unresolved. V gave up 2 bases and J gave up 0 bases, with 22 bases separating them. CDR1 is SGHTA, CDR2 FQGNSA, per germline. The CDR3 extends over 19 amino acids. The CDR3: CASSLRSRGVRLMNTEAFF. The CDR3 DNA follows: TGTGCCAGCAGCTTAAGGAGTCGTGGGGTTCGACTCATGAACACTGAAGCTTTCTTT.

This chain connects TRBV6-5 to TRBJ1-3; a weak D match, TRBD1 (5 bases). Germline V lookup: CDR1 MNHEY, CDR2 SVGAGI. The CDR3 contains 14 residues. Deletions cut 4 bases from V and 0 bases from J, with 7 bases between. DNA for the CDR3: TGTGCCAGCAGTTGGGACTTCTCTGGAAACACCATATATTTT. Translating gives CASSWDFSGNTIYF.

V is TRBV4-1 and J is TRBJ1-2; 8 bases are a match to TRBD1. Looked up from germline, CDR1 is MGHRA and CDR2 is YSYEKL. The V and J ends lost 0 bases and 4 bases, in that order; junction bases with no gene match: 10. The CDR3 is made up of 17 amino acids. CDR3 protein: CASSQDIRGLYPYGYTF. In DNA, the CDR3 is TGCGCCAGCAGCCAAGATATCAGGGGGCTCTACCCCTATGGCTACACCTTC.

This chain links TRBV4-1 with TRBJ2-1; 9 bases match TRBD2. The CDR3 has 16 amino acids. Germline CDR1 is MGHRA and CDR2 is YSYEKL. Trimming cost V 3 bases and J 3 bases; bases outside gene matches: 6. The chain's CDR3 is CASSQGLAGDYNEQFF. As DNA, the CDR3 is TGCGCCAGCAGCCAGGGATTAGCGGGGGACTACAATGAGCAGTTCTTC.

V usage is TRBV5-1 and J usage is TRBJ1-2, with a possible D match to TRBD1 (5 bases). CDR1 SGHRS and CDR2 YFSETQ come from the germline V gene. This CDR3 region has 13 residues. Trimming removed 4 bases at V and 2 bases at J, with 9 bases between. The CDR3 bases are TGCGCCAGCAGCGCGGACATCAACTATGGCTACACCTTC. It is translated as CASSADINYGYTF.

The chain links TRBV5-1 to TRBJ1-3; D may be TRBD1 (6 bases). The CDR3 loop spans 17 amino acids. Germline assignment: CDR1 SGHRS and CDR2 YFSETQ. Trimming removed 4 bases at V and 2 bases at J, with 19 bases between. In DNA form, the CDR3 reads TGCGCCAGCAGCCAGGACCCGGACAGTGGGGCTGGAAACACCATATATTTT. Translated: CASSQDPDSGAGNTIYF. Together with reference TRBV5-1 and TRBJ1-3, the CDR3 gives the full variable domain: KAGVTQTPRYLIKTRGQQVTLSCSPISGHRSVSWYQQTPGQGLQFLFEYFSETQRNKGNFPGRFSGRQFSNSRSEMNVSTLELGDSALYLCASSQDPDSGAGNTIYFGEGSWLTVV.

This chain connects TRBV6-1 to TRBJ1-2; D remains unclear. Per the germline V gene, CDR1 is MNHNS and CDR2 is SASEGT. The CDR3 extends over 13 amino acids. V lost 2 bases and J 4 bases, leaving 8 bases between the germline ends. The chain's CDR3 is CASSENGVYGYTF. DNA for the CDR3: TGTGCCAGCAGTGAAAATGGGGTCTATGGCTACACCTTC.

The chain recombines TRBV19 with TRBJ2-1, with TRBD2 matching 10 bases. After removal of 3 bases from V and 7 bases from J, the junction contained 6 bases not matched to a gene. CDR1 is LNHDA, CDR2 SQIVND, per germline (reference sequence). CDR3 length: 15 residues. The CDR3 DNA reads TGTGCCAGTAGTATGATAGCGGGAGGAAGGAATGAGCAGTTCTTC. Protein: CASSMIAGGRNEQFF.

V and J are TRBV6-1 and TRBJ1-3; a possible D gene is TRBD1 (6 bases). The germline V and J ends were trimmed by 4 bases and 1 base, with 14 bases remaining between them. Germline V CDR1 and CDR2: MNHNS, SASEGT. The CDR3 sequence is 16 residues long. The CDR3 DNA reads TGTGCCAGCAGTGTTCGGGGAGGGGGTTCTGGAAACACCATATATTTT. Translating it yields CASSVRGGGSGNTIYF.

The rearrangement links TRBV10-3 to TRBJ2-7, with D possibly being TRBD1 (5 bases). V was trimmed by 0 bases and J by 5 bases, leaving 8 bases between them. The CDR3 is 13 residues long. Germline V gene lookup returns CDR1 ENHRY and CDR2 SYGVKD. The CDR3 DNA follows: TGTGCCATCAGTGAGTCCCAGGGCCACGAGCAGTACTTC. Amino acids: CAISESQGHEQYF.

The V gene is TRBV11-3, the J gene TRBJ2-5, with D possibly matching TRBD2 (6 bases). CDR1 and CDR2 from the germline V gene are SGHNT and YENEEA. This CDR3 comprises 14 residues. With 7 bases removed from V and 5 bases from J, the gap between germline ends came to 17 bases. CDR3 protein: CASTRPCGIETQYF. The CDR3 nucleotides read TGTGCCAGCACCCGACCCTGCGGGATCGAGACCCAGTACTTC.

This chain links TRBV5-1 with TRBJ2-1, with 10 bases matching TRBD2. Germline trimming cut 3 bases from V and 8 bases from J; bases unmatched to any gene: 8. The germline CDR1 and CDR2 sequences are SGHRS and YFSETQ. The CDR3 totals 15 residues. CDR3 bases: TGCGCCAGCAGCTCCAGCGGGAGGGCCGGGGATGAGCAGTTCTTC. Its protein product is CASSSSGRAGDEQFF.

The chain carries TRBV15 and TRBJ2-1; 8 bases fit TRBD2. Germline CDR1 reads LNHNV; CDR2 reads YYDKDF (reference sequence). This CDR3 is built from 16 residues. After removal of 0 bases from V and 8 bases from J, the junction contained 9 bases not matched to a gene. CDR3 region: CATSRDFRGGGYEQFF. The CDR3 region has the DNA TGTGCCACCAGCAGAGATTTCCGGGGGGGCGGCTATGAGCAGTTCTTC.

The chain links TRBV6-1 to TRBJ1-1, with D possibly TRBD1 on 5 matching bases. This CDR3 is 13 amino acids long. Deletions cut 3 bases from V and 9 bases from J, with 14 bases between. Per germline, CDR1 MNHNS and CDR2 SASEGT. For the CDR3, the DNA is TGTGCCAGCAGTGAGGGGAGCAGGGCACAAGCTTTCTTT. Amino acid sequence: CASSEGSRAQAFF.

The CDR3: CASSSRRPSGVNTQYF. CDR3 nucleotides: TGTGCCAGCAGCTCGAGACGGCCCTCCGGGGTGAATACGCAGTATTTT. The V call is TRBV13, the J call TRBJ2-3, with D possibly being TRBD2 (5 bases). The length of the CDR3 is 16 residues. V gave up 4 bases and J gave up 7 bases, with 21 bases separating them. Germline V gene sequence: CDR1 PRHDT, CDR2 FYEKMQ (reference sequence). Drawing the rest from reference TRBV13 and TRBJ2-3, the complete variable domain is AAGVIQSPRHLIKEKRETATLKCYPIPRHDTVYWYQQGPGQDPQFLISFYEKMQSDKGSIPDRFSAQQFSDYHSELNMSSLELGDSALYFCASSSRRPSGVNTQYFGPGTRLTVL.

This sequence joins TRBV7-2 and TRBJ1-3; TRBD1 is a possible D gene (5 bases). CDR1 and CDR2 (germline): SGHTA, FQGNSA. V lost 1 base, J lost 2 bases, and 6 bases lay in between. The CDR3 is 14 residues long. CDR3: CASSLGGTGNTIYF. CDR3 nucleotide sequence: TGTGCCAGCAGCTTAGGGGGGACTGGAAACACCATATATTTT.

The chain recombines TRBV7-9 with TRBJ1-2; D perhaps matches TRBD1 (6 bases). V lost 3 bases and J lost 6, with 8 bases in between. CDR1 and CDR2 (germline): SEHNR, FQNEAQ (reference sequence). CDR3 length equals 12 residues. The CDR3 here is CASSLSGDGYTF. CDR3 nucleotides: TGTGCCAGCAGCTTGTCAGGGGATGGCTACACCTTC. The full variable domain, completed using reference TRBV7-9 and TRBJ1-2, is DTGVSQNPRHKITKRGQNVTFRCDPISEHNRLYWYRQTLGQGPEFLTYFQNEAQLEKSRLLSDRFSAERPKGSFSTLEIQRTEQGDSAMYLCASSLSGDGYTFGSGTRLTVV.

This clone has only one observation. The V call is TRBV18, the J call TRBJ2-7; D not resolved. The CDR3 spans 11 residues. V was trimmed by 2 bases and J by 4 bases, leaving 3 bases between them. Germline values: CDR1 KGHSH, CDR2 LQKENI. The CDR3 loop is CASSPGYEQYF. The CDR3 DNA follows: TGTGCCAGCTCACCAGGGTACGAGCAGTACTTC.